The 24 T cell receptor beta chains reported below all come from one sample, sequenced in a study of cytomegalovirus exposure and HLA in healthy donors. PCR employed 60 Vbeta and 13 Jbeta primers. TCRdb's table, derived via immunoSEQ multiplex PCR, lists solely in-frame clones and lacks some. Its clone listing holds approximately 79,000 clones. Sequences were obtained from PBMCs. These receptors all stem from a boy aged 5 to 17 in good health and CMV-seronegative.

This chain links TRBV19 with TRBJ1-6; TRBD1 matches at 9 bases. Germline CDR1 LNHDA, CDR2 SQIVND (reference sequence). CDR3 length equals 16 residues. V lost 2 bases and J lost 8; bases outside the gene matches: 7. DNA of the CDR3: TGTGCCAGTAGTATATCGGGACAGGGTTGGGATTCACCCCTCCACTTT. Residues: CASSISGQGWDSPLHF.

The rearrangement uses TRBV11-3 and TRBJ2-2; tentative D call: TRBD1 (6 bases). V was shortened by 5 bases and J by 6 bases, with 13 bases between the two germline ends. The CDR3 length is 14 residues. Germline V gene sequence: CDR1 SGHNT, CDR2 YENEEA. DNA for the CDR3: TGTGCCAGCAGCCCTGACAGGAGCTCCGGGGAGCTGTTTTTT. As protein: CASSPDRSSGELFF.

The gene calls are TRBV9 and TRBJ2-6; D might be TRBD2 (7 bases). Trimming shortened V by 4 bases and J by 2 bases, and 22 bases separated the two germline ends. The CDR3 loop spans 19 amino acids. Germline CDR1 SGDLS, CDR2 YYNGEE. The CDR3 region is CASSPLRGRGGTGANVLTF. In DNA form, the CDR3 reads TGTGCCAGCAGCCCTTTACGAGGCAGGGGAGGGACTGGGGCCAACGTCCTGACTTTC.

V gene TRBV5-1 combines with J gene TRBJ2-7; the match to TRBD1 covers 10 bases. The J segment lost 6 bases and the V segment lost 4 bases, leaving 7 bases of the junction unmatched. Germline CDR1 is SGHRS and CDR2 is YFSETQ. The CDR3 spans 14 residues. The CDR3 is CASSLGTGDAEQYF. The CDR3 DNA reads TGCGCCAGCAGCCTTGGGACAGGGGACGCCGAGCAGTACTTC.

The CDR3 DNA is TGTGCCAGCAGTGAAAATGTCGGGAGCAATCAGCCCCAGCATTTT. Its translation is CASSENVGSNQPQHF. The chain recombines TRBV2 with TRBJ1-5; D not resolved. The CDR3 sequence is 15 residues long. Trimming cost V 2 bases and J 1 base, with 9 bases left between them. Germline V gene lookup returns CDR1 SNHLY and CDR2 FYNNEI.

The chain couples TRBV6-1 to TRBJ1-6, with 7 nucleotides matching TRBD1. The germline CDR1 and CDR2 sequences are MNHNS and SASEGT. J lost 9 bases, V lost 5 bases, and 10 bases had no gene match. This CDR3 is built from 15 residues. This CDR3 is CASSFRQGVSSPLHF. Here the CDR3 DNA reads TGTGCCAGCAGTTTTCGACAGGGAGTGAGTTCACCCCTCCACTTT.

This rearrangement joins TRBV6-1 to TRBJ2-7; tentative D call: TRBD1 (7 bases). CDR3 length equals 13 residues. V was trimmed by 7 bases and J by 4 bases, leaving 14 bases between them. Looked up from germline, CDR1 is MNHNS and CDR2 is SASEGT. CDR3 sequence (DNA): TGTGCCAGCAAGACAGGGAGGTATTACGAGCAGTACTTC. Translation: CASKTGRYYEQYF.

The chain carries TRBV4-1 and TRBJ2-3; 8 bases match TRBD2. The CDR3 sequence is 17 residues long. Germline V gives CDR1 MGHRA, CDR2 YSYEKL. V was clipped by 1 base and J by 5 bases; unmatched bases: 11. The DNA of the CDR3 is TGCGCCAGCAGCCAAGGGCAAACGGGGGGGCCTGGAGATACGCAGTATTTT. This encodes CASSQGQTGGPGDTQYF.

The chain has TRBV19 and TRBJ2-1; TRBD2 matches at 9 bases. Germline V gene sequence: CDR1 LNHDA, CDR2 SQIVND (reference sequence). J gave up 13 bases and V 3 bases, and 10 bases lay outside the gene matches. CDR3 length: 14 residues. The CDR3 DNA reads TGTGCCAGTAGTATTGAGCGGGGGGCACCTCCCCAGTTCTTC. Encoded protein: CASSIERGAPPQFF.

The genes are TRBV7-8 and TRBJ1-1; D possibly corresponds to TRBD1 (6 bases). The germline V gene has CDR1 SGHVS and CDR2 FQNEAQ. The V gene lost 5 bases and the J gene lost 4 bases, with 14 bases spanning the gap. The CDR3 length is 14 residues. CDR3 sequence (DNA): TGTGCCAGCAGCCCAACCGACAGGTCCACTGAAGCTTTCTTT. This gives the protein CASSPTDRSTEAFF.

The chain employs TRBV7-6 and TRBJ1-3; 10 nucleotides agree with TRBD1. Germline V gives CDR1 SGHVS, CDR2 FNYEAQ. This CDR3 contains 15 residues. The V gene end was trimmed by 5 bases and the J gene end by 4 bases; junction bases not matched to a gene: 5. CDR3: CASSRQGARGNTIYF. Here the CDR3 DNA reads TGTGCCAGCAGCCGACAGGGGGCAAGGGGAAACACCATATATTTT. The full variable domain, with the rest looked up from reference TRBV7-6 and TRBJ1-3, is GAGVSQSPRYKVTKRGQDVALRCDPISGHVSLYWYRQALGQGPEFLTYFNYEAQQDKSGLPNDRFSAERPEGSISTLTIQRTEQRDSAMYRCASSRQGARGNTIYFGEGSWLTVV.

The chain joins TRBV5-6 to TRBJ1-6; the match to TRBD1 covers 7 bases. The ends lost 4 bases at V and 9 bases at J; junction bases unmatched: 7. The germline CDR1 and CDR2 sequences are SGHDT and YYEEEE. The CDR3 is 14 amino acids. The DNA for the CDR3 is TGTGCCAGCAGCCTCGACAGGGTCAGTTCACCCCTCCACTTT. Protein sequence: CASSLDRVSSPLHF. The entire variable domain, with the rest obtained from reference TRBV5-6 and TRBJ1-6, is as follows: DAGVTQSPTHLIKTRGQQVTLRCSPKSGHDTVSWYQQALGQGPQFIFQYYEEEERQRGNFPDRFSGHQFPNYSSELNVNALLLGDSALYLCASSLDRVSSPLHFGNGTRLTVT.

The chain uses TRBV30 and TRBJ2-3; 7 bases line up with TRBD2. Trimming cost V 1 base and J 6 bases; bases outside gene matches: 10. Germline V gene data show CDR1 as GTSNPN and CDR2 as SVGIG (reference sequence). The length of the CDR3 is 15 residues. The CDR3 is CAWSATSVATDTQYF. In nucleotides, the CDR3 is TGTGCCTGGAGTGCCACTAGCGTCGCGACGGATACGCAGTATTTT.

The chain is built from TRBV7-8 and TRBJ1-1; TRBD1 agrees at 10 bases. In germline, CDR1 is SGHVS, CDR2 FQNEAQ. With V trimmed by 5 bases and J by 5 bases, 5 bases remained unmatched. The CDR3 has 14 residues. This CDR3 is CASSPRTGGTEAFF. CDR3 sequence (DNA): TGTGCCAGCAGCCCGCGGACAGGGGGGACTGAAGCTTTCTTT.

This chain connects TRBV11-2 to TRBJ1-5; the D is unclear. The CDR3 extends over 15 amino acids. Germline CDR1 SGHAT, CDR2 FQNNGV. V was trimmed by 0 bases and J by 6 bases, leaving 12 bases between them. Written as DNA, the CDR3 is TGTGCCAGCAGCTTAGATGGCAAATCGGGTCAGCCCCAGCATTTT. This sequence encodes CASSLDGKSGQPQHF.

The V and J genes are TRBV5-1 and TRBJ1-1, with a possible D match to TRBD1 (6 bases). Germline values: CDR1 SGHRS, CDR2 YFSETQ. CDR3 size: 11 residues. V shed 8 bases and J shed 4 bases, with 9 bases lying between them. The CDR3 reads CASRGATEAFF. DNA of the CDR3: TGCGCCAGTCGGGGGGCCACTGAAGCTTTCTTT.

CDR3 residues: CASSGGTTQADTQYF. CDR3 sequence (DNA): TGTGCCAGCAGCGGAGGGACTACCCAAGCAGATACGCAGTATTTT. This chain joins TRBV9 and TRBJ2-3, with TRBD2 matching 7 bases. V shed 3 bases and J 4 bases; nucleotides not matched to a gene: 8. The CDR3 totals 15 residues. Germline assignment: CDR1 SGDLS and CDR2 YYNGEE.

This chain links TRBV6-5 with TRBJ2-5; TRBD1 agrees at 7 bases. V trimming: 4 bases; J trimming: 5 bases; junction bases outside the gene matches: 1. CDR1 MNHEY and CDR2 SVGAGI come from the germline V gene. This CDR3 is built from 12 residues. The CDR3, as DNA: TGTGCCAGCAGTTCCAGGGGGGAGACCCAGTACTTC. This sequence encodes CASSSRGETQYF.

The chain couples TRBV7-3 to TRBJ2-1, with a tentative D call TRBD1 (6 bases). Trimming took off 5 bases at V and 6 bases at J, with 11 bases between the two ends. This CDR3 is built from 13 residues. CDR1 and CDR2 (germline): SGHTA, FQGTGA. The DNA of the CDR3 is TGTGCCAGCAGCGTCGACAGGCTCAATGAGCAGTTCTTC. Protein sequence: CASSVDRLNEQFF.

The genes are TRBV4-3 and TRBJ2-5; 7 bases match TRBD2. This CDR3 region has 13 residues. Germline CDR1 reads LGHNA; CDR2 reads YSLEER. Losses at the gene ends were 0 bases for V and 7 bases for J; bases not matched to a gene: 2. This CDR3 reads CASSQDTGGTQYF. CDR3 coding DNA: TGCGCCAGCAGCCAAGATACGGGAGGGACCCAGTACTTC.

This sequence joins TRBV4-1 and TRBJ1-4; D not resolved. Trimming removed 4 bases from V and 2 bases from J, with 11 bases in between. The CDR3 runs to 15 residues. Germline CDR1 MGHRA, CDR2 YSYEKL. DNA of the CDR3: TGCGCCAGCAGCCTTACCGGGTCTACTAATGAAAAACTGTTTTTT. Translation: CASSLTGSTNEKLFF.

The chain is built from TRBV7-9 and TRBJ2-1, with no clear D. The germline V and J ends were trimmed by 7 bases and 4 bases, with 8 bases remaining between them. Germline-derived CDR1 and CDR2 are SEHNR and FQNEAQ (reference sequence). The CDR3 is made up of 12 amino acids. The CDR3 bases are TGTGCCAGCATAGAGAAGTACAATGAGCAGTTCTTC. Protein product: CASIEKYNEQFF.

The rearrangement uses TRBV7-8 and TRBJ2-7; 12 nucleotides agree with TRBD2. The CDR3 extends over 14 amino acids. CDR1 SGHVS and CDR2 FQNEAQ come from the germline V gene. J was trimmed by 7 bases and V by 5 bases; bases with no gene match: 6. As DNA, the CDR3 is TGTGCCAGCAGCGGTCTAGCGGGAGGGTATGAGCAGTACTTC. Translated, it gives CASSGLAGGYEQYF.

J is TRBJ2-2 and V is TRBV2; a possible D gene is TRBD1 (6 bases). The CDR3 consists of 14 residues. The germline V gene has CDR1 SNHLY and CDR2 FYNNEI. V gave up 4 bases and J gave up 6 bases, with 12 bases separating them. The CDR3 sequence is CASSASGQSGELFF. CDR3 sequence (DNA): TGTGCCAGCAGTGCAAGCGGACAGTCCGGGGAGCTGTTTTTT.